The 5 T cell receptor beta chains presented below share a single source sample, sequenced in a study of blood T cell repertoires in COVID-19. The data were produced by immunoSEQ multiplex PCR, yet TCRdb's version contains in-frame clones alone and is incomplete. This table holds about 220,000 clones, around 88% found once. Material: PBMCs or T cells enriched from blood (not recorded which). The receptors here all came from a woman aged 45-60 years with acute COVID-19.

V gene TRBV3-1 (or the pseudogene TRBV3-2) combines with J gene TRBJ2-2, with 14 nucleotides matching TRBD2. With 1 base clipped from V and 4 bases from J, the junction kept 17 bases outside the gene matches. The germline CDR1 and CDR2 sequences are LGHDT and YNNKEL (reference sequence). The CDR3 length is 22 residues. The CDR3 here is CASSQASPLTSGRAFGTGELFF. CDR3 nucleotides: TGTGCCAGCAGCCAAGCGTCTCCTCTGACTAGCGGGAGGGCTTTTGGCACCGGGGAGCTGTTTTTT.

This clone was seen a handful of times. The chain links TRBV7-3 to TRBJ2-7, with D possibly matching TRBD2 (6 bases). CDR1 SGHTA and CDR2 FQGTGA come from the germline V gene. This CDR3 contains 15 residues. The germline V and J ends were trimmed by 0 bases and 5 bases, with 14 bases remaining between them. CDR3 region: CASSLTGGIPHEQYF. For the CDR3, the DNA is TGTGCCAGCAGCTTAACTGGGGGGATACCCCACGAGCAGTACTTC.

V usage is TRBV15 and J usage is TRBJ2-1; weak D call: TRBD2 (5 bases). Germline V gives CDR1 LNHNV, CDR2 YYDKDF (reference sequence). The CDR3 has 15 amino acids. V shed 3 bases and J shed 5 bases, with 14 bases lying between them. The CDR3 protein is CATSSSGIGDNEQFF. The CDR3 DNA follows: TGTGCCACCAGCAGTTCGGGAATCGGCGACAATGAGCAGTTCTTC.

V gene TRBV9 combines with J gene TRBJ2-1; 11 bases are shared with TRBD1. CDR3 length: 15 amino acids. CDR1 and CDR2 (germline): SGDLS, YYNGEE. V dropped 7 bases and J dropped 8; count of bases not matched to a gene: 11. The CDR3, as DNA: TGTGCCAGCGCCCCGTCGGACAGGGGGCTTCATGAGCAGTTCTTC. It is translated as CASAPSDRGLHEQFF. The variable domain in full, with the rest retrieved from reference TRBV9 and TRBJ2-1, is DSGVTQTPKHLITATGQRVTLRCSPRSGDLSVYWYQQSLDQGLQFLIQYYNGEERAKGNILERFSAQQFPDLHSELNLSSLELGDSALYFCASAPSDRGLHEQFFGPGTRLTVL.

The V gene is TRBV7-3, the J gene TRBJ2-3, with D unclear. The CDR3 covers 14 residues. CDR1 is SGHTA and CDR2 is FQGTGA in the germline V gene. Between the trimmed V and J ends, which lost 5 bases and 3 bases, there was a span of 12 bases. The CDR3 protein is CASSPNHRTDTQYF. The CDR3 DNA reads TGTGCCAGCAGCCCCAATCATCGGACAGATACGCAGTATTTT.